This T cell receptor (beta chain) was identified in a study of blood T cell repertoires in COVID-19. Study at large: The United States, Italy and Spain supplied acute and convalescent COVID-19 samples. Sources were T cells, B-cell-depleted T cells, or PBMCs; the material itself was cDNA or gDNA.

Authors' analysis steps: Scientists estimated how many nucleated cells there were by amplifying reference gene primers. Sequenced by immunoSEQ multiplex PCR; TCRdb stores in-frame clones only, minus some. V and J calls and clone size come straight from that table; D and trimming were deduced from the DNA. The data show some 80,000 clones, roughly 84% seen once. Deletions cut 4 bases from V and 4 bases from J, with 16 bases between. Germline loops: CDR1 MNHEY, CDR2 SMNVEV (reference sequence). The CDR3 spans 15 residues. Source material: peripheral blood. This TCR derives from a man aged 50 to 59 with acute or convalescent COVID-19. This chain joins TRBV27 and TRBJ1-1; possible D gene TRBD1, 6 bases. The DNA of the CDR3 is TGTGCCAGCAGTTCCTCGGACAGTTCCATCACTGAAGCTTTCTTT. This encodes CASSSSDSSITEAFF.